This T cell receptor beta chain was identified in a study of Ad26.COV2.S vaccination and SARS-CoV-2 variants. Across the whole study: Of the COV1001 trial arms, the Ad26.COV2.S arm included the donor. Ad26.COV2.S was injected intramuscularly once or twice, 56 days apart.

Generated by immunoSEQ multiplex PCR, the TCRdb table keeps only in-frame clones and is missing some. The sample has around 400,000 clones; around four fifths are singletons. Stated treatment: around 19 received Ad26.COV2.S at low or high dose, single or two shots; 5 received placebo; per-sample allocation not given. Specimens were obtained on day 63 following the first vaccine or placebo injection. The sequence was collected from a person aged 18-65 years who received the Ad26.COV2.S COVID-19 vaccine or a placebo. This material consisted of peripheral blood, taken in a trial of Ad26.COV2.S vaccine versus placebo.

CDR3 sequence: CASSFRFERNQPQHF. DNA for the CDR3: TGTGCCAGCAGTTTCAGGTTTGAAAGAAATCAGCCCCAGCATTTT. The chain couples TRBV27 to TRBJ1-5; D remains unclear. The CDR3 runs 15 residues. V lost 3 bases, J lost 4 bases, and 13 bases lay in between. The V gene's germline CDR1 is MNHEY and CDR2 SMNVEV (reference sequence).